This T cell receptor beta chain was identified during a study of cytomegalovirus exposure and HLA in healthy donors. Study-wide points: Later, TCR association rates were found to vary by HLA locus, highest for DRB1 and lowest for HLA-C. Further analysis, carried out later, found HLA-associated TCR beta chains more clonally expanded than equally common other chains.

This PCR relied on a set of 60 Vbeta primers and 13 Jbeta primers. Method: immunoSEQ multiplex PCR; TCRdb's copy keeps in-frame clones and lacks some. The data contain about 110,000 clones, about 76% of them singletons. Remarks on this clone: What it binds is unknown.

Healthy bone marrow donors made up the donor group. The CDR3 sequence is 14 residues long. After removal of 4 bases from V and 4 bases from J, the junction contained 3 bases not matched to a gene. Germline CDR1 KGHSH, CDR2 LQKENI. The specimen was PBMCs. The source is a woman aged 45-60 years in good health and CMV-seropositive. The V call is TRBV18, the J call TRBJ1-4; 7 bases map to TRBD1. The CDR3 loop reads CASSLGTVNEKLFF. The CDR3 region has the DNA TGTGCCAGCTCACTTGGGACAGTTAATGAAAAACTGTTTTTT.